This TCR beta chain derives from a study of beta chain features in type 1 diabetes. Of the isolated RNA, all was reverse transcribed, and so the sequenced material was expressed TCRB transcripts. Profiled with immunoSEQ multiplex PCR; TCRdb holds only in-frame clones, not every one. Of hundreds of thousands of clones in the sample, roughly an eighth were seen once. Study-level results: Across all four CD4+ subsets, people with type 1 diabetes showed modestly shorter TCRB CDR3s.

The germline V gene has CDR1 KGHSH and CDR2 LQKENI. J was trimmed by 0 bases and V by 3 bases; bases with no gene match: 4. The CDR3 is 15 amino acids. Note on this clone: The antigen is not known.

This sequence joins TRBV18 and TRBJ2-7; 8 bases map to TRBD1. The TCR originated in a man younger than 35 with type 1 diabetes. Sequenced input: naive CD4+ T cells from blood. The CDR3 DNA follows: TGTGCCAGCTCACCGTCAACAGGGGGCTCCTACGAGCAGTACTTC. Protein sequence: CASSPSTGGSYEQYF.